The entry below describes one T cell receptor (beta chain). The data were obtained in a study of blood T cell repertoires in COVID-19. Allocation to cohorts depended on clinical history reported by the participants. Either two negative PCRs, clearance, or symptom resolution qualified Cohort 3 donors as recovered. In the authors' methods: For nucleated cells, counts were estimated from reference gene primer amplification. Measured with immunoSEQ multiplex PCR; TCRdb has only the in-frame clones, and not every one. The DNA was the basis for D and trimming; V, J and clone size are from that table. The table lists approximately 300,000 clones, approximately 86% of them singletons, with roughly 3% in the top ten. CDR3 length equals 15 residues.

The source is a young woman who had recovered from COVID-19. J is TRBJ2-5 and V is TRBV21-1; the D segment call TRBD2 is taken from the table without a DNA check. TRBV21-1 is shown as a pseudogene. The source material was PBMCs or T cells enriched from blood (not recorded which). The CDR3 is CASARLEEFQETQYF. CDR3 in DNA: TGTGCCAGCGCCCGACTAGAAGAGTTCCAAGAGACCCAGTACTTC.